This T cell receptor beta chain was sequenced in a study of cytomegalovirus exposure and HLA in healthy donors. As for the study in general: The approximately 130 validation repertoires matched the approximately 700 first-cohort repertoires in platform, a later analysis reported. Findings of the study overall: For most TCR sequences rarity was the rule, although some public TCRs occurred in many donors. Cytomegalovirus association was assigned to around 150 TCR beta chains.

As regards this clone: What it binds is unknown.

Using immunoSEQ multiplex PCR, the repertoire was profiled, and TCRdb retains in-frame clones only, with some absent. The sample lists approximately 210,000 clones; about 86% were seen once. This CDR3 contains 14 residues. Germline CDR1 and CDR2: SGHVS and FQNEAQ. The V gene lost 1 base and the J gene lost 9 bases, with 13 bases spanning the gap. What was sequenced was PBMCs. The sequence was collected from a woman aged 18-30 years in good health and CMV-seronegative. V is TRBV7-8 and J is TRBJ2-1, with D perhaps TRBD2 (5 bases). As DNA, the CDR3 is TGTGCCAGCAGCTTAGTAAAGTCAAGCGGTGAGCAGTTCTTC. Its protein product is CASSLVKSSGEQFF.